This T cell receptor (beta chain) was recovered during a study of cytomegalovirus exposure and HLA in healthy donors. The overall study: The same platform used for the roughly 610 first-cohort repertoires was also used for the 120 or so validation repertoires, as a later analysis reported.

The V gene lost 0 bases and the J gene lost 4 bases, with 18 bases spanning the gap. CDR3 length: 16 residues. Germline values: CDR1 GTSNPN, CDR2 SVGIG (reference sequence). Using immunoSEQ multiplex PCR, the repertoire was profiled, and TCRdb retains in-frame clones only, with some absent. The data hold 75,000 to 100,000 clones, with roughly 96% observed a single time. Regarding the study as a whole: Associated with cytomegalovirus, according to the listing, were 150 to 200 TCR beta chains. Generally TCR sequences proved uncommon, though certain public TCRs appeared in numerous donors.

The approximately 130-subject validation cohort, separate from the approximately 670-subject first cohort, included the donors. As concerns this clone: Its antigen is as yet unknown.

The J gene is TRBJ2-5, the V gene TRBV30, with a tentative D call TRBD2 (5 bases). This TCR was recovered from a man aged 18 to 35 in good health and CMV-seronegative. Sequencing was performed on PBMCs. The CDR3 nucleotides are TGTGCCTGGAGTGTACAACCGGTAGCGTTCGGAGAGACCCAGTACTTC. Translating gives CAWSVQPVAFGETQYF.